Presented here are 27 T cell receptor beta chains from one specimen sequenced in a study of blood T cell repertoires in COVID-19. The repertoire was sequenced with immunoSEQ multiplex PCR; TCRdb's copy has only in-frame clones and lacks some. The sample holds 50,000 to 70,000 clones, roughly 80% seen once. The sequenced sample was peripheral blood. These receptors all stem from a man aged 55 to 70 with acute or convalescent COVID-19.

The chain combines TRBV4-1 with TRBJ1-2; D remains ambiguous. V was trimmed by 4 bases and J by 3 bases, leaving 12 bases between them. The CDR3 length is 14 residues. The germline CDR1 and CDR2 sequences are MGHRA and YSYEKL. The CDR3 here is CASSPVTTYYGYTF. CDR3 sequence (DNA): TGCGCCAGCAGCCCTGTGACGACTTACTATGGCTACACCTTC.

This chain connects TRBV7-9 to TRBJ2-3, with TRBD2 matching 11 bases. This CDR3 has 15 amino acids. The J segment lost 2 bases and the V segment lost 6 bases, leaving 4 bases of the junction unmatched. Germline loops: CDR1 SEHNR, CDR2 FQNEAQ (reference sequence). CDR3: CASRFSGGDTDTQYF. The CDR3 DNA sequence: TGTGCCAGCAGGTTTAGCGGGGGGGACACAGATACGCAGTATTTT.

V gene TRBV24-1 combines with J gene TRBJ2-7; unclear D gene. Between the trimmed V and J ends, which lost 4 bases and 1 base, there was a span of 10 bases. The CDR3 sequence is 14 residues long. Germline V CDR1 and CDR2: KGHDR, SFDVKD. The CDR3 sequence: CATSDPADSYEQYF. The CDR3, as DNA: TGTGCCACCAGTGACCCCGCAGATTCCTACGAGCAGTACTTC.

The sample holds a few counts of this clone. The chain joins TRBV10-3 to TRBJ1-3; 8 bases align to TRBD1. The CDR3 is 14 amino acids. The V segment lost 11 bases and the J segment 4 bases; nucleotides outside the gene matches: 10. CDR1 is ENHRY, CDR2 SYGVKD, per germline. The DNA of the CDR3 is TGTGCCGTCGAAGCCGGACAGGGAGGAAACACCATATATTTT. It codes for CAVEAGQGGNTIYF.

The genes are TRBV15 and TRBJ1-1, with D possibly matching TRBD1 (5 bases). CDR1 and CDR2 from the germline V gene are LNHNV and YYDKDF (reference sequence). This CDR3 has 13 amino acids. The V and J ends lost 0 bases and 4 bases respectively, with 6 bases between them. The CDR3 DNA is TGTGCCACCAGCAGAGAGGGGGGCACTGAAGCTTTCTTT. Translated, it gives CATSREGGTEAFF. Looking up the rest from reference TRBV15 and TRBJ1-1 gives the full variable domain: DAMVIQNPRYQVTQFGKPVTLSCSQTLNHNVMYWYQQKSSQAPKLLFHYYDKDFNNEADTPDNFQSRRPNTSFCFLDIRSPGLGDTAMYLCATSREGGTEAFFGQGTRLTVV.

This rearrangement joins TRBV9 to TRBJ1-2; D is possibly TRBD1 (6 bases). CDR1 is SGDLS and CDR2 is YYNGEE in the germline V gene. Trimming removed 0 bases at V and 4 bases at J, with 10 bases between. CDR3 length: 14 amino acids. CDR3 coding DNA: TGTGCCAGCAGCGTAGCGGACAGTATCTATGGCTACACCTTC. This codes for CASSVADSIYGYTF. The full variable domain, its missing parts supplied by reference TRBV9 and TRBJ1-2, is DSGVTQTPKHLITATGQRVTLRCSPRSGDLSVYWYQQSLDQGLQFLIQYYNGEERAKGNILERFSAQQFPDLHSELNLSSLELGDSALYFCASSVADSIYGYTFGSGTRLTVV.

This clone was observed a few times. V gene TRBV23-1 combines with J gene TRBJ1-2; perhaps TRBD1 as D (5 bases). TRBV23-1 qualifies as an ORF whose function is uncertain. The CDR3 spans 14 residues. Trimming removed 1 base at V and 6 bases at J, with 12 bases between. For the CDR3, the DNA is TGCGCCAGCAGTCAATGGGTATGGGGGGATGGCTACACCTTC. Translating gives CASSQWVWGDGYTF.

This clone has only one observation. This chain uses TRBV14 with TRBJ1-2; D might be TRBD1 (6 bases). In germline, CDR1 is SGHDN, CDR2 FVKESK. With 4 bases removed from V and 5 bases from J, the gap between germline ends came to 23 bases. The CDR3 length is 17 residues. The CDR3 DNA reads TGTGCCAGCAGCCGGCAAACAGGGCGAGGCGCCGGGTATGGCTACACCTTC. Encoded protein: CASSRQTGRGAGYGYTF.

The chain couples TRBV20-1 to TRBJ2-3; D is ambiguous. CDR1 is DFQATT, CDR2 SNEGSKA, per germline (reference sequence). CDR3 length: 11 amino acids. V was pared by 4 bases and J by 6 bases, with 8 bases between. The CDR3 loop is CSATLSDTQYF. The CDR3 DNA follows: TGCAGTGCTACACTAAGCGATACGCAGTATTTT.

V and J are TRBV10-2 and TRBJ1-2; 7 positions match TRBD1. The V and J ends lost 5 bases and 0 bases, in that order; junction bases with no gene match: 12. The CDR3 runs 17 residues. Germline loops: CDR1 WSHSY, CDR2 SAAADI. The CDR3 spells CASSPRQGVQANYGYTF. For the CDR3, the DNA is TGCGCCAGCAGTCCTCGACAGGGAGTACAAGCTAACTATGGCTACACCTTC.

This chain links TRBV30 with TRBJ2-3, with TRBD2 matching over 7 bases. After removal of 3 bases from V and 6 bases from J, the junction contained 9 bases not matched to a gene. The CDR3 runs 14 residues. Germline CDR1 reads GTSNPN; CDR2 reads SVGIG (reference sequence). CDR3 loop: CAWRGLAARDTQYF. The CDR3 region has the DNA TGTGCCTGGAGAGGGCTAGCGGCGAGGGATACGCAGTATTTT.

This clone has just one count. V is TRBV5-4 and J is TRBJ2-2, with 10 positions matching TRBD2. V lost 3 bases to trimming and J lost 4 bases; unmatched junction nucleotides: 0. CDR3 length: 14 residues. Germline V gene sequence: CDR1 SGHNT, CDR2 YYREEE (reference sequence). The CDR3 nucleotides read TGTGCCAGCAGCTCTAGCGGGGGCACCGGGGAGCTGTTTTTT. This encodes CASSSSGGTGELFF.

The chain couples TRBV30 to TRBJ2-1; 14 bases map to TRBD2. CDR1 and CDR2 (germline): GTSNPN, SVGIG (reference sequence). This CDR3 spans 18 amino acids. Unmatched junction bases numbered 11, after V lost 0 bases and J lost 7 bases. CDR3 bases: TGTGCCTGGAGTGTCGAGACTAGCGGGGGGGCCACGACGAATGAGCAGTTCTTC. Amino acid sequence: CAWSVETSGGATTNEQFF.

In this sample, this clone turned up once. The rearrangement joins TRBV18 to TRBJ1-6; tentatively, D is TRBD1 (6 bases). Germline V gene sequence: CDR1 KGHSH, CDR2 LQKENI. This CDR3 has 18 residues. The ends were cut back, 2 bases at V and 8 bases at J, with 22 bases in the middle. The CDR3 DNA is TGTGCCAGCTCACCAACCGCGGAAGGGGGAACGTCGGATTCACCCCTCCACTTT. Its protein is CASSPTAEGGTSDSPLHF.

V and J are TRBV6-1 and TRBJ1-4; D remains ambiguous. Between the trimmed V and J ends, which lost 2 bases and 8 bases, there was a span of 12 bases. This CDR3 is 14 amino acids long. Germline lookup yields CDR1 MNHNS and CDR2 SASEGT. The CDR3 spells CASSEQYGEEKLFF. CDR3 bases: TGTGCCAGCAGTGAACAGTATGGTGAAGAAAAACTGTTTTTT.

The V call is TRBV5-1, the J call TRBJ1-2; perhaps TRBD1 as D (6 bases). V dropped 4 bases and J dropped 2 bases, with 12 bases sitting between them. The CDR3 has 14 residues. Germline lookup yields CDR1 SGHRS and CDR2 YFSETQ. The DNA of the CDR3 is TGCGCCAGCAGCCTGGAGGGGGACAACTATGGCTACACCTTC. Translated, it gives CASSLEGDNYGYTF.

The genes are TRBV24-1 and TRBJ1-3; D gene unclear. V was trimmed by 3 bases and J by 9 bases, leaving 8 bases between them. Per germline, CDR1 KGHDR and CDR2 SFDVKD. The CDR3 is made up of 12 amino acids. The CDR3 DNA reads as TGTGCCACCAGTGATCTACAGAGCACCATATATTTT. It codes for CATSDLQSTIYF.

The V and J genes are TRBV9 and TRBJ1-6; the D gene is possibly TRBD1 (5 bases). The CDR3 contains 14 residues. V lost 3 bases to trimming and J lost 7 bases, with 11 bases between them. CDR1 SGDLS and CDR2 YYNGEE come from the germline V gene. The CDR3 DNA is TGTGCCAGCAGCGCCTCAGGGTGGAATTCACCCCTCCACTTT. Residues: CASSASGWNSPLHF.

DNA for the CDR3: TGCGCCAGCAGCCAACTAGGGGCCCTAGTCGGAAACACCATATATTTT. Translation: CASSQLGALVGNTIYF. The chain couples TRBV4-1 to TRBJ1-3; D is perhaps TRBD1 (5 bases). Germline assignment: CDR1 MGHRA and CDR2 YSYEKL. With 2 bases removed from V and 4 bases from J, the gap between germline ends came to 15 bases. The CDR3 extends over 16 amino acids.

Ten or more counts support this clone. This chain joins TRBV5-4 and TRBJ1-2; D is unresolved. The CDR3 is 13 amino acids. The V gene's germline CDR1 is SGHNT and CDR2 YYREEE (reference sequence). Trimming stripped 0 bases from V and 6 bases from J, with 9 bases between. CDR3 sequence reads: CASSLAQINGYTF. The CDR3 DNA follows: TGTGCCAGCAGCTTGGCACAGATCAATGGCTACACCTTC.

The chain carries TRBV19 and TRBJ1-5; 7 nucleotides match TRBD1. The CDR3 sequence is 16 residues long. Germline V lookup: CDR1 LNHDA, CDR2 SQIVND (reference sequence). The V segment lost 4 bases and the J segment 6 bases; nucleotides outside the gene matches: 12. CDR3 sequence: CASSRLTGAGVQPQHF. For the CDR3, the DNA is TGTGCCAGTAGTAGGCTTACAGGGGCCGGTGTTCAGCCCCAGCATTTT.

V gene TRBV29-1 combines with J gene TRBJ1-2, with 7 bases fitting TRBD1. V gave up 6 bases and J gave up 5 bases; unmatched junction bases: 9. Looked up from germline, CDR1 is SQVTM and CDR2 is ANQGSEA. The CDR3 is made up of 13 amino acids. The CDR3 is CSVLDRTQYGYTF. The DNA for the CDR3 is TGCAGCGTCCTGGACAGGACCCAATATGGCTACACCTTC.

The genes are TRBV28 and TRBJ1-1; 9 bases match TRBD1. The trim removed 6 bases at V and 3 bases at J, leaving 11 bases unmatched. The length of the CDR3 is 16 residues. Germline V gives CDR1 MDHEN, CDR2 SYDVKM. CDR3 in amino acids: CASRLTGGESYTEAFF. CDR3 nucleotides: TGTGCCAGCAGGCTTACAGGGGGCGAATCGTACACTGAAGCTTTCTTT.

The chain uses TRBV11-3 and TRBJ2-1, with 13 positions matching TRBD2. This CDR3 comprises 15 residues. Losses at the gene ends were 4 bases for V and 6 bases for J; bases not matched to a gene: 3. Germline CDR1 is SGHNT and CDR2 is YENEEA. The CDR3 here is CASSSRTSGGNEQFF. CDR3 nucleotide sequence: TGTGCCAGCAGCTCCCGGACTAGCGGGGGCAATGAGCAGTTCTTC.

Comments on this clone: A junction end diverges from the germline sequence, so it may reflect a read error. The V gene is TRBV25-1, the J gene TRBJ1-6; maybe TRBD1 (6 bases). This CDR3 is built from 14 residues. Germline lookup yields CDR1 MGHDK and CDR2 SYGVNS. CDR3 in DNA: TGTGCCAGCAGTGACAGGGGTTATAGTTCACCCCTCCACTTT. It codes for CASSDRGYSSPLHF.

The chain recombines TRBV6-5 with TRBJ1-1; a weak D match, TRBD1 (5 bases). Trimming left V 6 bases short and J 5 bases short, with 13 bases between. The CDR3 contains 13 residues. The germline V gene encodes CDR1 MNHEY and CDR2 SVGAGI. CDR3 DNA sequence: TGTGCCAGCAGGAAGGGGTGGATAACTGAAGCTTTCTTT. Encoded protein: CASRKGWITEAFF.

The chain links TRBV11-2 to TRBJ1-1; D is uncertain. Per the germline V gene, CDR1 is SGHAT and CDR2 is FQNNGV. This CDR3 contains 15 residues. V lost 5 bases and J 0 bases, leaving 13 bases between the germline ends. The CDR3 region is CASSGISDMNTEAFF. The CDR3 nucleotides read TGTGCCAGCAGCGGAATCAGTGACATGAACACTGAAGCTTTCTTT.